This entry lists 30 T cell receptor beta chains sequenced from one sample in a study of CD8+CD57+ T cells in acquired aplastic anemia. CDR3 and TCR beta VDJ profiling relied on genomic DNA as the template. TCRdb passed the reads through MiXCR, listing each CDR3 protein once. The sample consists of roughly 260,000 distinct CDR3 sequences, approximately 45% of them appearing once. The sequenced patients had an expansion of CD8+CD57+ cells seen by flow cytometry. Material for sequencing was sorted CD4+, CD8+, or CD8+CD57+ T cells (not recorded which) from PBMCs. These receptors were collected from a human donor with aplastic anemia.

J is TRBJ2-7 and V is TRBV19; possible D gene TRBD1, 7 bases. V lost 3 bases, J lost 5 bases, and 20 bases lay in between. The CDR3 is 16 amino acids. Germline V CDR1 and CDR2: LNHDA, SQIVND (reference sequence). The CDR3 region is CASSILYDREDNEQYF. CDR3 DNA: TGTGCCAGTAGTATCCTATACGACAGGGAGGACAACGAGCAGTACTTC. Based on the CDR3 plus reference TRBV19 and TRBJ2-7, the full variable domain is DGGITQSPKYLFRKEGQNVTLSCEQNLNHDAMYWYRQDPGQGLRLIYYSQIVNDFQKGDIAEGYSVSREKKESFPLTVTSAQKNPTAFYLCASSILYDREDNEQYFGPGTRLTVT.

This clonotype showed up many times. The chain combines TRBV7-6 with TRBJ2-3, with TRBD2 matching 10 bases. Germline CDR1 is SGHVS and CDR2 is FNYEAQ. The CDR3 has 17 residues. Trimming removed 1 base from V and 3 bases from J; junction bases left unmatched: 7. CDR3 loop: CASSLDPSGSRTDTQYF. The DNA of the CDR3 is TGTGCCAGCAGCTTAGACCCTAGCGGGAGTAGGACAGATACGCAGTATTTT.

This clonotype was seen repeatedly, ten times or more. The chain employs TRBV9 and TRBJ2-3; no definite D call. Trimming took 7 bases from V and 6 from J, leaving 3 bases between them. Germline CDR1 and CDR2: SGDLS and YYNGEE. The CDR3 sequence is 9 residues long. The CDR3: CASGDTQYF. CDR3 nucleotide sequence: TGTGCCAGCGGGGATACGCAGTATTTT. Complete variable domain (other parts from reference TRBV9 and TRBJ2-3): DSGVTQTPKHLITATGQRVTLRCSPRSGDLSVYWYQQSLDQGLQFLIQYYNGEERAKGNILERFSAQQFPDLHSELNLSSLELGDSALYFCASGDTQYFGPGTRLTVL.

As to this clonotype: A read error may explain this, as a much larger clone is one base away. The rearrangement links TRBV4-1 to TRBJ1-1, with D hard to call. The CDR3 is made up of 16 amino acids. Per germline, CDR1 MGHRA and CDR2 YSYEKL. The CDR3 loop reads CASSQASIPLNAEAFF. As DNA, the CDR3 is TGCGCCAGCAGCCAAGCCTCCATACCCTTGAACGCTGAAGCTTTCTTT.

This clonotype came up a few times. The chain uses TRBV6-1 and TRBJ1-2; D gene unclear. V lost 6 bases and J 4 bases, leaving 12 bases between the germline ends. This CDR3 has 13 residues. Germline CDR1 and CDR2: MNHNS and SASEGT. As DNA, the CDR3 is TGTGCCAGCAGGCATACAGAGATCTATGGCTACACCTTC. This translates into CASRHTEIYGYTF.

The rearrangement uses TRBV19 and TRBJ1-2, with D unclear. The germline CDR1 and CDR2 sequences are LNHDA and SQIVND (reference sequence). This CDR3 has 13 amino acids. Trimming stripped 1 base from V and 8 bases from J, with 11 bases between. DNA of the CDR3: TGTGCCAGTAGTATAGGTAACTCCGCCGGCTACACCTTC. Its protein is CASSIGNSAGYTF.

This clonotype was counted at least ten times. This sequence joins TRBV7-9 and TRBJ2-2; D unresolved. This CDR3 comprises 18 residues. CDR1 and CDR2 (germline): SEHNR, FQNEAQ (reference sequence). With 1 base removed from V and 5 bases from J, the gap between germline ends came to 20 bases. CDR3 bases: TGTGCCAGCAGCTTAGTGTTCGCGGAGATCCAATCTACCGGGGAGCTGTTTTTT. This codes for CASSLVFAEIQSTGELFF.

This chain links TRBV6-1 with TRBJ2-5; 13 bases line up with TRBD2. Per the germline V gene, CDR1 is MNHNS and CDR2 is SASEGT. This CDR3 has 16 amino acids. The trim removed 5 bases at V and 4 bases at J, leaving 7 bases unmatched. CDR3 DNA sequence: TGTGCCAGCAGTTACTCTCGGACTAGCGGGGGAGAGACCCAGTACTTC. The encoded protein is CASSYSRTSGGETQYF.

Many counts were recorded for this clonotype. The J gene is TRBJ2-7, the V gene TRBV6-5; maybe TRBD1 (6 bases). V dropped 0 bases and J dropped 4 bases, with 13 bases sitting between them. Germline assignment: CDR1 MNHEY and CDR2 SVGAGI. There are 15 residues in the CDR3. CDR3 in amino acids: CASSYSSTGNYEQYF. CDR3 in DNA: TGTGCCAGCAGTTACTCAAGTACAGGGAATTACGAGCAGTACTTC.

This clonotype was observed a single time. CDR3 region: CASGPRQGTPAEAFF. CDR3 sequence (DNA): TGTGCCAGCGGCCCCCGACAGGGGACACCAGCTGAAGCTTTCTTT. V gene TRBV9 combines with J gene TRBJ1-1; TRBD1 matches 8 bases. CDR3 length equals 15 residues. Germline CDR1 and CDR2: SGDLS and YYNGEE. Trimming removed 7 bases from V and 6 bases from J; junction bases left unmatched: 14.

This clonotype was observed at least ten times. This sequence joins TRBV20-1 and TRBJ2-5; D could derive from TRBD1 or TRBD2 (6 bases each). CDR1 DFQATT and CDR2 SNEGSKA come from the germline V gene (reference sequence). Trimming took off 1 base at V and 5 bases at J, with 14 bases between the two ends. The CDR3 has 14 amino acids. The CDR3 DNA sequence: TGCAGTGCTAGAGCGGTGGGGGGCTGGGAGACCCAGTACTTC. This codes for CSARAVGGWETQYF.

This clonotype was recorded many times. J is TRBJ1-6 and V is TRBV7-9; unclear D gene. This CDR3 contains 12 residues. V shed 7 bases and J shed 11 bases, with 12 bases lying between them. Per germline, CDR1 SEHNR and CDR2 FQNEAQ (reference sequence). The CDR3 DNA sequence: TGTGCCAGCACTCAAACCGGTCCACCCCTCCACTTT. Translation: CASTQTGPPLHF.

This clonotype was recorded only once. V and J are TRBV10-2 and TRBJ1-4, with D tentatively TRBD1 (6 bases). CDR1 and CDR2 from the germline V gene are WSHSY and SAAADI. V was trimmed by 8 bases and J by 2 bases, leaving 12 bases between them. CDR3 length: 14 amino acids. The CDR3 reads CASGRGVTNEKLFF. CDR3 coding DNA: TGCGCCAGCGGAAGGGGGGTCACTAATGAAAAACTGTTTTTT.

This clonotype was seen ten or more times. This rearrangement joins TRBV12-3 or TRBV12-4 to TRBJ1-1; D perhaps matches TRBD1 (6 bases). Trimming stripped 4 bases from V and 3 bases from J, with 12 bases between. The CDR3 loop spans 14 amino acids. CDR3 amino acids: CASSWGGHDTEAFF. The CDR3 nucleotides read TGTGCCAGCAGTTGGGGGGGGCACGACACTGAAGCTTTCTTT.

This clonotype has a handful of counts. V and J are TRBV6-2 or TRBV6-3 and TRBJ2-7; possible D gene TRBD2, 6 bases. The CDR3 sequence is 12 residues long. From germline, CDR1 is MNHEY and CDR2 SVGEGT. V gave up 7 bases and J gave up 3 bases, with 10 bases separating them. DNA for the CDR3: TGTGCCAGCACGGAGGGTATCTACGAGCAGTACTTC. As protein: CASTEGIYEQYF.

The chain joins TRBV24-1 to TRBJ2-1, with D maybe TRBD2 (5 bases). The V end lost 6 bases, the J end lost 8 bases, and 19 bases lay between the germline ends. Germline V gives CDR1 KGHDR, CDR2 SFDVKD. The CDR3 spans 15 residues. CDR3 sequence (DNA): TGTGCCACCAGTCCCAGCAGCGCCCGGGGTGATGAGCAGTTCTTC. Encoded protein: CATSPSSARGDEQFF.

The sample holds many counts of this clonotype. V gene TRBV20-1 combines with J gene TRBJ2-7, with 7 bases lining up with TRBD2. The CDR3 spans 13 residues. Germline V gene sequence: CDR1 DFQATT, CDR2 SNEGSKA (reference sequence). Trimming cost V 4 bases and J 7 bases; bases outside gene matches: 10. The DNA for the CDR3 is TGCAGTGCTACCCAAGCGGGGCCCGAGGAGCAGTACTTC. Its protein product is CSATQAGPEEQYF.

This clonotype came up many times. As DNA, the CDR3 is TGTGCCAGCAGCTTAGGGCTGGGGATGAATGAAAAACTGTTTTTT. Amino acids: CASSLGLGMNEKLFF. The rearrangement joins TRBV13 to TRBJ1-4, with no clear D. Trimming left V 0 bases short and J 5 bases short, with 10 bases between. Per the germline V gene, CDR1 is PRHDT and CDR2 is FYEKMQ (reference sequence). This CDR3 region has 15 residues.

The V gene is TRBV27, the J gene TRBJ2-5; TRBD1 matches 9 bases. Losses at the gene ends were 5 bases for V and 4 bases for J; bases not matched to a gene: 14. Germline CDR1 and CDR2: MNHEY and SMNVEV (reference sequence). This CDR3 contains 17 residues. This CDR3 reads CASSGRGGQGLLETQYF. The CDR3 nucleotides read TGTGCCAGCAGTGGGCGCGGGGGACAGGGACTATTAGAGACCCAGTACTTC.

Remarks on this clonotype: It may be a read error: a sequence one base away is much more abundant. The rearrangement uses TRBV7-9 and TRBJ2-1; perhaps D is TRBD1 or TRBD2 (7 bases each). Per germline, CDR1 SEHNR and CDR2 FQNEAQ (reference sequence). V was pared by 1 base and J by 3 bases, with 10 bases between. This CDR3 is built from 15 residues. The CDR3 reads CASSLVRGGYNEQFF. The CDR3 bases are TGTGCCAGCAGCTTAGTCAGGGGGGGCTACAATGAGCAGTTCTTC. The variable domain in full, completed from reference TRBV7-9 and TRBJ2-1, reads DTGVSQNPRHKITKRGQNVTFRCDPISEHNRLYWYRQTLGQGPEFLTYFQNEAQLEKSRLLSDRFSAERPKGSFSTLEIQRTEQGDSAMYLCASSLVRGGYNEQFFGPGTRLTVL.

V usage is TRBV19 and J usage is TRBJ2-7; 9 bases map to TRBD2. CDR1 LNHDA and CDR2 SQIVND come from the germline V gene (reference sequence). The ends lost 5 bases at V and 1 base at J; junction bases unmatched: 6. CDR3 length: 15 residues. The CDR3 DNA follows: TGTGCCAGTAGTGTGGGACTAGCACCTTCCTACGAGCAGTACTTC. Its protein is CASSVGLAPSYEQYF.

This clonotype was counted a few times. The rearrangement uses TRBV9 and TRBJ1-6, with a weak D call TRBD1 (6 bases). The CDR3 length is 15 residues. Trimming left V 2 bases short and J 6 bases short, with 12 bases between. Germline V gene data show CDR1 as SGDLS and CDR2 as YYNGEE. The CDR3 coding sequence is TGTGCCAGCAGCGTGACAGGAAATAGTAATTCACCCCTCCACTTT. Translation gives CASSVTGNSNSPLHF.

The CDR3 reads CASSLYGKRRYGYTF. DNA of the CDR3: TGTGCCAGCAGCTTGTACGGGAAAAGGCGCTATGGCTACACCTTC. The genes are TRBV5-6 and TRBJ1-2, with D unresolved. Germline loops: CDR1 SGHDT, CDR2 YYEEEE. Trimming removed 1 base at V and 4 bases at J, with 14 bases between. This CDR3 has 15 amino acids.

This clonotype was observed at least ten times. The gene calls are TRBV6-2 or TRBV6-3 and TRBJ2-2; D ambiguous. Germline CDR1 MNHEY, CDR2 SVGEGT. The CDR3 loop spans 12 amino acids. V was shortened by 7 bases and J by 2 bases, with 5 bases between the two germline ends. CDR3 bases: TGTGCCAGCACCCCTAACACCGGGGAGCTGTTTTTT. Protein sequence: CASTPNTGELFF.

The chain uses TRBV29-1 and TRBJ2-5; no definite D call. V was clipped by 1 base and J by 3 bases, with 9 bases between them. The CDR3 totals 13 residues. Looked up from germline, CDR1 is SQVTM and CDR2 is ANQGSEA. The CDR3 loop reads CSVEVQVKETQYF. DNA of the CDR3: TGCAGCGTTGAAGTCCAGGTTAAAGAGACCCAGTACTTC. The full variable domain, its missing parts supplied by reference TRBV29-1 and TRBJ2-5, is SAVISQKPSRDICQRGTSLTIQCQVDSQVTMMFWYRQQPGQSLTLIATANQGSEATYESGFVIDKFPISRPNLTFSTLTVSNMSPEDSSIYLCSVEVQVKETQYFGPGTRLLVL.

The V call is TRBV29-1, the J call TRBJ1-1, with 7 bases identical to TRBD1. CDR3 length: 13 residues. Trimming removed 8 bases from V and 4 bases from J; junction bases left unmatched: 10. Germline assignment: CDR1 SQVTM and CDR2 ANQGSEA. CDR3 protein: CSLRYDRVTEAFF. DNA for the CDR3: TGCAGCCTAAGGTATGACAGGGTCACTGAAGCTTTCTTT. Variable domain in full (rest from reference TRBV29-1 and TRBJ1-1): SAVISQKPSRDICQRGTSLTIQCQVDSQVTMMFWYRQQPGQSLTLIATANQGSEATYESGFVIDKFPISRPNLTFSTLTVSNMSPEDSSIYLCSLRYDRVTEAFFGQGTRLTVV.

The chain joins TRBV27 to TRBJ1-4; D is perhaps TRBD1 (6 bases). Trimming shortened V by 7 bases and J by 8 bases, and 17 bases separated the two germline ends. The V gene's germline CDR1 is MNHEY and CDR2 SMNVEV (reference sequence). The CDR3 spans 14 residues. The CDR3 sequence: CASTPGGLGEKLFF. As DNA, the CDR3 is TGTGCCAGCACCCCCGGGGGCTTGGGAGAAAAACTGTTTTTT.

A few counts support this clonotype. The chain is built from TRBV28 and TRBJ1-1; no firm D call. This CDR3 comprises 21 residues. Trimming took 2 bases from V and 1 from J, leaving 29 bases between them. The germline CDR1 and CDR2 sequences are MDHEN and SYDVKM. The CDR3 reads CASSLESPGKSSLIRNTEAFF. CDR3 sequence (DNA): TGTGCCAGCAGTTTAGAATCGCCGGGCAAGTCGTCATTGATTAGGAACACTGAAGCTTTCTTT.

Many counts were recorded for this clonotype. This sequence joins TRBV29-1 and TRBJ2-7; D possibly corresponds to TRBD2 (5 bases). The CDR3 has 13 amino acids. Germline loops: CDR1 SQVTM, CDR2 ANQGSEA. Trimming cost V 4 bases and J 3 bases, with 13 bases left between them. In DNA form, the CDR3 reads TGCAGCGTTGCTGTAGGTGGAGGCTACGAGCAGTACTTC. This codes for CSVAVGGGYEQYF.

About this clonotype: One junction end disagrees with the germline gene, perhaps due to a read error. This chain links TRBV7-6 with TRBJ2-1; D is unclear. CDR1 is SGHVS, CDR2 FNYEAQ, per germline. There are 12 residues in the CDR3. The CDR3: CASSPGSNEQLF. The CDR3 DNA reads as TGTGCCAGCAGCCCTGGCAGCAATGAGCAGCTCTTC.